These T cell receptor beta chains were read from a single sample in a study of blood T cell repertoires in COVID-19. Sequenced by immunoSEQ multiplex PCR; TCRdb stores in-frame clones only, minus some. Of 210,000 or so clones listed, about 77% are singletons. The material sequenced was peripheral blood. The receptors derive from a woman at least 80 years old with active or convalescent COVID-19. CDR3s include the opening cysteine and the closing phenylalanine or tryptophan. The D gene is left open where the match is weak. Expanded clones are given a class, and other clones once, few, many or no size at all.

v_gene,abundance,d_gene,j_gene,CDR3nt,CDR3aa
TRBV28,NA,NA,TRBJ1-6,TGTGCCAGCAGGGACATCGGACCCTTGGGTTATTCACCCCTCCACTTT,CASRDIGPLGYSPLHF
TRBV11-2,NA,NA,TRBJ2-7,TGTGCCAGCTTGGGTTTCGGGCAGGGGTCCTACGAGCAGTACTTC,CASLGFGQGSYEQYF
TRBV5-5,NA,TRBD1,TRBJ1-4,TGTGCCAGCAGCTTTACAGGGGGATTTAATGAAAAACTGTTTTTT,CASSFTGGFNEKLFF
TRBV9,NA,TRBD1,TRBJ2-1,TGTGCCAGCAGCCCGGGGACAGGCCAGGGCAATGAGCAGTTCTTC,CASSPGTGQGNEQFF
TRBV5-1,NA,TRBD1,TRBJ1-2,TGCGCCAGCAGCTCCGGACAGGGAGACTATGGCTACACCTTC,CASSSGQGDYGYTF
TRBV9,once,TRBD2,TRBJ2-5,TGTGCCAGCAGCGCGGGACTAGCGGAAGAGACCCAGTACTTC,CASSAGLAEETQYF
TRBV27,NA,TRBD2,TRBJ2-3,TGTGCCAGCAGTTTCTTCAGCGGGGGAGGCACAGATACGCAGTATTTT,CASSFFSGGGTDTQYF
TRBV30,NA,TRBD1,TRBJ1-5,TGTGCCTGGGACAGGGGACAAATGGATGGGCCCCAGCATTTT,CAWDRGQMDGPQHF
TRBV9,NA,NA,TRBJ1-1,TGTGCCAGCACGACCCAGGCAGACCCCAACACTGAAGCTTTCTTT,CASTTQADPNTEAFF
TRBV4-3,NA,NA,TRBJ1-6,TGCGCCAGCAGCCAAGATCGGGGGGGCTATAATTCACCCCTCCACTTT,CASSQDRGGYNSPLHF
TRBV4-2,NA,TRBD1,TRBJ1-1,TGTGCCAGCAGCCCTAATAGGGACAGGAACACTGAAGCTTTCTTT,CASSPNRDRNTEAFF
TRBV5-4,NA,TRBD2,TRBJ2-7,TGTGCCAGCAGCGCAGTCTCCAATGGGGAGGGCGAGCAGTACTTC,CASSAVSNGEGEQYF
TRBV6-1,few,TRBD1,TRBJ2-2,TGTGCCAGCAGTGGAACCGGGACAGGGGTACACGGGGAGCTGTTTTTT,CASSGTGTGVHGELFF
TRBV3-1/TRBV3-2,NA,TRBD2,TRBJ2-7,TGTGCCAGCAGCCAAGCGCTACTACGAGCGGGGGAGCAGTACTTC,CASSQALLRAGEQYF
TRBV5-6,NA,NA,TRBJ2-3,TGTGCCAGCAGCTTCGCGGGGCGGAGGGCAGATACGCAGTATTTT,CASSFAGRRADTQYF
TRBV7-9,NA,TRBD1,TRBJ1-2,TGTGCCAGCAGCTTCGGACGGGCCGGGACAGGGAAGGTTGACTACACCTTC,CASSFGRAGTGKVDYTF
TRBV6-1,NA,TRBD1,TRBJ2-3,TGTGCCAGCAGTGAAAATCAGGACAGGGTGATCGCAGATACGCAGTATTTT,CASSENQDRVIADTQYF
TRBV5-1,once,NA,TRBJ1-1,TGCGCCAGCAGCTGGGACACTCAGAACACTGAAGCTTTCTTT,CASSWDTQNTEAFF
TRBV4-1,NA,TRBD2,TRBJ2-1,TGCGCCAGCAGCCCCCTAGTCGGGACTAGGTGGGGGGATGAGCAGTTCTTC,CASSPLVGTRWGDEQFF
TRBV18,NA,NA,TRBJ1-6,TGTGCCAGCTCAGATAGACAGGCTTCACCCCTCCACTTT,CASSDRQASPLHF
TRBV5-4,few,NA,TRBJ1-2,TGTGCCAGCAGCTTGGGGTACAATAACTATGGCTACACCTTC,CASSLGYNNYGYTF
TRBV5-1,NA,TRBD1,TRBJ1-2,TGCGCCAGCAGCCCGGGACAGTACTATGGCTACACCTTC,CASSPGQYYGYTF
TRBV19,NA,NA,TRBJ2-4,TGTGCCACTGCCCTCCTGGCAGCCAAAAACATTCAGTACTTC,CATALLAAKNIQYF
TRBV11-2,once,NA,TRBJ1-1,TGTGCCAGCAGCTTAGGACGGGAGGGGGGTGAAGCTTTCTTT,CASSLGREGGEAFF
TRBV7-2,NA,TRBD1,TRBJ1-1,TGTGCCAGCAGGCCCCGACAGGGAGCGAACACTGAAGCTTTCTTT,CASRPRQGANTEAFF
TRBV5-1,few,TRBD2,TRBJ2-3,TGCGCCAGCAGCCGTGGGCGGGGGGTCACCTTCACAGATACGCAGTATTTT,CASSRGRGVTFTDTQYF
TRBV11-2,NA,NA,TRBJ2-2,TGTGCCAGCAGCTTACAGGGGAACACCGGGGAGCTGTTTTTT,CASSLQGNTGELFF